One and the same sample provided the 28 T cell receptor beta chains below, sequenced in a study of T cells in Graves' hyperthyroidism and ophthalmopathy. Amplified regions were TCR beta CDR3 sequences from RNA transcripts. Primed by the HTBI set, a first-round RT-PCR was run on the TCR CDR3. TCRdb analysed the multiplex PCR reads with MiXCR anew, one entry per CDR3 protein. Of approximately 560,000 distinct CDR3 sequences in the sample, approximately 14% are singletons; the top ten hold roughly 7.3%. Sequencing was carried out using blood. Receptors were obtained from a woman aged 30 to 39 with Graves' hyperthyroidism.

This clonotype was seen many times. V usage is TRBV12-3 or TRBV12-4 and J usage is TRBJ1-5, with D unresolved. This CDR3 contains 13 residues. Trimming shortened V by 4 bases and J by 5 bases, and 9 bases separated the two germline ends. The CDR3 region is CASSSGVYQPQHF. CDR3 sequence (DNA): TGTGCCAGCAGTTCCGGGGTTTATCAGCCCCAGCATTTT.

This clonotype occurred many times. The V call is TRBV7-3, the J call TRBJ2-7, with D possibly TRBD1 on 6 matching bases. The ends were cut back, 2 bases at V and 3 bases at J, with 11 bases in the middle. CDR3 size: 14 residues. Looked up from germline, CDR1 is SGHTA and CDR2 is FQGTGA. This CDR3 reads CASSLGGLGYEQYF. The CDR3 DNA sequence: TGTGCCAGCAGCTTAGGGGGCTTGGGCTACGAGCAGTACTTC.

Ten or more counts support this clonotype. This sequence joins TRBV7-3 and TRBJ1-3, with D possibly matching TRBD1 (6 bases). This CDR3 has 16 amino acids. The germline V gene encodes CDR1 SGHTA and CDR2 FQGTGA. V was pared by 0 bases and J by 4 bases, with 13 bases between. Written as DNA, the CDR3 is TGTGCCAGCAGCTTAACAGGGGGGGTTCCCGGAAACACCATATATTTT. The encoded protein is CASSLTGGVPGNTIYF.

This clonotype was recorded at least ten times. V is TRBV20-1 and J is TRBJ2-5; 9 bases line up with TRBD2. J lost 2 bases, V lost 0 bases, and 7 bases had no gene match. This CDR3 is built from 16 residues. From germline, CDR1 is DFQATT and CDR2 SNEGSKA (reference sequence). Written as DNA, the CDR3 is TGCAGTGCTAGAGACGCGCGGGAGGGCCGGCAAGAGACCCAGTACTTC. Its translation: CSARDAREGRQETQYF.

This clonotype showed up many times. The V and J genes are TRBV3-1 and TRBJ2-1, with 8 bases identical to TRBD2. CDR3 size: 14 residues. Germline V CDR1 and CDR2: LGHDT, YNNKEL (reference sequence). J gave up 9 bases and V 0 bases, and 4 bases lay outside the gene matches. The CDR3 here is CASSQDPGGGEQFF. Here the CDR3 DNA reads TGTGCCAGCAGCCAAGATCCGGGAGGGGGTGAGCAGTTCTTC.

This clonotype showed up many times. V gene TRBV12-3 or TRBV12-4 combines with J gene TRBJ2-3, with 15 bases aligning to TRBD2. CDR3 length: 17 residues. The V and J ends lost 4 bases and 4 bases, in that order; junction bases with no gene match: 6. CDR3 region: CASSSGGLAGGADTQYF. The CDR3 DNA follows: TGTGCCAGCAGTTCCGGGGGACTAGCGGGAGGCGCAGATACGCAGTATTTT.

This clonotype appeared many times. V is TRBV20-1 and J is TRBJ1-1; D ambiguous. Per germline, CDR1 DFQATT and CDR2 SNEGSKA (reference sequence). CDR3 length: 12 amino acids. For the CDR3, the DNA is TGCAGCGTCGGAGCGGAGAACACTGAAGCTTTCTTT. This encodes CSVGAENTEAFF.

This clonotype was observed a few times. The genes are TRBV19 and TRBJ2-3, with TRBD2 matching over 14 bases. This CDR3 comprises 19 residues. V lost 6 bases to trimming and J lost 3 bases; unmatched junction nucleotides: 14. The germline V gene has CDR1 LNHDA and CDR2 SQIVND (reference sequence). Here the CDR3 reads CASRSGTSGRRGRTDTQYF. CDR3 DNA: TGTGCCAGTAGATCGGGGACTAGCGGGAGACGGGGTCGTACAGATACGCAGTATTTT.

A word on this clonotype: Possible read error: a much larger clone is one base away. The chain links TRBV15 to TRBJ2-1, with a tentative D call TRBD2 (6 bases). V lost 6 bases and J 6 bases, leaving 15 bases between the germline ends. Germline V CDR1 and CDR2: LNHNV, YYDKDF (reference sequence). The CDR3 has 14 residues. The CDR3 nucleotides are TGTGCCACCAGGGCCCCGACTAGTCTCAATGAGCAGTTCTTC. It yields the protein CATRAPTSLNEQFF.

This clonotype was picked up many times. The gene calls are TRBV20-1 and TRBJ2-7; D may correspond to TRBD1 or TRBD2 (5 bases each). Germline CDR1 DFQATT, CDR2 SNEGSKA (reference sequence). The CDR3 length is 13 residues. With 6 bases removed from V and 3 bases from J, the gap between germline ends came to 15 bases. CDR3 nucleotides: TGCAGTGCCATGGGGTCGGGGCGCTACGAGCAGTACTTC. Translated, it gives CSAMGSGRYEQYF.

In this sample, this clonotype turned up many times. The chain is built from TRBV6-1 and TRBJ1-1; D call uncertain. V lost 7 bases, J lost 4 bases, and 16 bases lay in between. This CDR3 region has 14 residues. The germline gives CDR1 MNHNS, CDR2 SASEGT. CDR3 bases: TGTGCCAGCATTCCAGCGTCCCCGACCACTGAAGCTTTCTTT. Translation: CASIPASPTTEAFF.

This clonotype was seen only once. This chain joins TRBV20-1 and TRBJ2-1; TRBD2 matches at 8 bases. CDR1 is DFQATT and CDR2 is SNEGSKA in the germline V gene (reference sequence). The CDR3 is 18 residues long. V gave up 7 bases and J gave up 1 base; unmatched junction bases: 18. The CDR3 reads CSVPNLGAAGVSYNEQFF. In nucleotides, the CDR3 is TGCAGTGTACCGAATCTTGGAGCAGCGGGAGTGTCCTACAATGAGCAGTTCTTC.

This clonotype was seen at least ten times. The chain couples TRBV30 to TRBJ2-2; possibly TRBD1 or TRBD2 for D (6 bases each). The V and J ends lost 4 bases and 3 bases respectively, with 15 bases between them. The CDR3 spans 15 residues. Germline V gene lookup returns CDR1 GTSNPN and CDR2 SVGIG (reference sequence). The CDR3 protein is CAWKGGGPHTGELFF. DNA of the CDR3: TGTGCCTGGAAAGGGGGAGGCCCCCACACCGGGGAGCTGTTTTTT. Drawing the rest from reference TRBV30 and TRBJ2-2, the complete variable domain is SQTIHQWPATLVQPVGSPLSLECTVEGTSNPNLYWYRQAAGRGLQLLFYSVGIGQISSEVPQNLSASRPQDRQFILSSKKLLLSDSGFYLCAWKGGGPHTGELFFGEGSRLTVL.

This clonotype was detected ten times or more. V is TRBV20-1 and J is TRBJ2-7; 9 positions match TRBD2. J gave up 4 bases and V 2 bases, and 3 bases lay outside the gene matches. CDR1 is DFQATT and CDR2 is SNEGSKA in the germline V gene (reference sequence). This CDR3 has 13 amino acids. The CDR3 reads CSARLAGWYEQYF. In DNA, the CDR3 is TGCAGTGCTAGACTAGCGGGATGGTACGAGCAGTACTTC.

This clonotype was observed at least ten times. The CDR3 is CASSSSGTPGYEQYF. CDR3 coding DNA: TGTGCCAGCAGTTCCTCCGGGACCCCCGGCTACGAGCAGTACTTC. The gene calls are TRBV6-1 and TRBJ2-7, with D perhaps given as TRBD1 or TRBD2 (5 bases each). There are 15 residues in the CDR3. With 5 bases removed from V and 3 bases from J, the gap between germline ends came to 17 bases. The germline V gene has CDR1 MNHNS and CDR2 SASEGT.

The V gene is TRBV29-1, the J gene TRBJ1-1; TRBD1 matches at 7 bases. V lost 7 bases, J lost 0 bases, and 5 bases stayed unmatched. The germline V gene encodes CDR1 SQVTM and CDR2 ANQGSEA. The CDR3 has 13 residues. CDR3 sequence (DNA): TGCAGCGCCGGGGGGACAGTGAACACTGAAGCTTTCTTT. It encodes CSAGGTVNTEAFF.

This clonotype was seen repeatedly, ten times or more. One junction end does not reproduce the germline sequence, and a read error may be involved. The chain recombines TRBV7-9 with TRBJ2-7; tentative D call: TRBD1 (6 bases). Germline CDR1 SEHNR, CDR2 FQNEAQ (reference sequence). The CDR3 sequence is 12 residues long. CDR3 nucleotides: TGTGCCAGCAGTTTAGAGAGGGGGGAGCAGTACTTC. It yields the protein CASSLERGEQYF.

Only a few counts were recorded for this clonotype. J is TRBJ1-5 and V is TRBV20-1, with D maybe TRBD1 (6 bases). The CDR3 has 15 amino acids. Germline values: CDR1 DFQATT, CDR2 SNEGSKA (reference sequence). V lost 5 bases to trimming and J lost 2 bases, with 16 bases between them. The CDR3 spells CSALTGRGGNQPQHF. The CDR3 DNA reads as TGCAGTGCTCTAACAGGGCGCGGGGGCAATCAGCCCCAGCATTTT.

Ten or more counts support this clonotype. This chain connects TRBV28 to TRBJ2-2, with no clear D. V was trimmed by 5 bases and J by 5 bases, leaving 15 bases between them. Germline V CDR1 and CDR2: MDHEN, SYDVKM. The CDR3 has 15 amino acids. The CDR3 region is CASSIRNPITGELFF. DNA for the CDR3: TGTGCCAGCAGTATCCGGAACCCGATAACCGGGGAGCTGTTTTTT.

This clonotype turned up a few times. The chain employs TRBV19 and TRBJ2-2; D not certain. The V gene's germline CDR1 is LNHDA and CDR2 SQIVND (reference sequence). This CDR3 contains 19 residues. V was cut by 6 bases and J by 5 bases, with 28 bases left in between. The CDR3 DNA sequence: TGTGCCAGTAGCATAAACCGGGCCAATCACGTAAGGACGACCGGGGAGCTGTTTTTT. It specifies CASSINRANHVRTTGELFF.

The gene calls are TRBV5-1 and TRBJ2-3, with D unclear. Germline V gives CDR1 SGHRS, CDR2 YFSETQ. CDR3 length: 14 residues. V lost 4 bases and J lost 0, with 9 bases in between. CDR3 sequence: CASSPADSTDTQYF. Here the CDR3 DNA reads TGCGCCAGCAGCCCGGCTGATAGCACAGATACGCAGTATTTT.

The CDR3 nucleotides read TGTGCCAGCCGTCCGGGACCAAATGAAAAACTGTTTTTT. Its protein is CASRPGPNEKLFF. The chain recombines TRBV2 with TRBJ1-4, with a weak D call TRBD1 (5 bases). CDR3 length: 13 residues. V lost 8 bases and J lost 5, with 12 bases in between. Germline V gene data show CDR1 as SNHLY and CDR2 as FYNNEI. Filled out from reference TRBV2 and TRBJ1-4, the complete variable domain reads EPEVTQTPSHQVTQMGQEVILRCVPISNHLYFYWYRQILGQKVEFLVSFYNNEISEKSEIFDDQFSVERPDGSNFTLKIRSTKLEDSAMYFCASRPGPNEKLFFGSGTQLSVL.

A few counts support this clonotype. The chain combines TRBV9 with TRBJ2-3; D may be TRBD1 or TRBD2 (5 bases each). V gave up 9 bases and J gave up 3 bases, with 23 bases separating them. The CDR3 contains 16 residues. CDR1 is SGDLS, CDR2 YYNGEE, per germline. The CDR3 DNA is TGTGCCAACAGTTGTTTAGGACCGGGGCGGACAGATACGCAGTATTTT. Translation: CANSCLGPGRTDTQYF.

The chain is built from TRBV12-3 or TRBV12-4 and TRBJ2-2, with D possibly TRBD2 on 6 matching bases. This CDR3 region has 15 residues. Trimming stripped 6 bases from V and 4 bases from J, with 15 bases between. Here the CDR3 DNA reads TGTGCCAGCAGCCTGACTAGTTTTGTCACCGGGGAGCTGTTTTTT. Translated, it gives CASSLTSFVTGELFF.

This chain joins TRBV7-2 and TRBJ1-3; the D is unclear. This CDR3 comprises 12 residues. V lost 5 bases and J lost 4, with 6 bases in between. CDR1 and CDR2 (germline): SGHTA, FQGNSA. DNA of the CDR3: TGTGCCAGCAGCCGCTACGGAAACACCATATATTTT. Protein sequence: CASSRYGNTIYF.

This clonotype appeared many times. The rearrangement links TRBV10-3 to TRBJ2-1; D is perhaps TRBD1 (5 bases). The germline V and J ends were trimmed by 7 bases and 9 bases, with 10 bases remaining between them. CDR1 and CDR2 (germline): ENHRY, SYGVKD. The CDR3 spans 11 residues. CDR3 in amino acids: CAIKGVGEQFF. Here the CDR3 DNA reads TGTGCCATCAAAGGGGTAGGTGAGCAGTTCTTC.

This clonotype occurred many times. The chain has TRBV30 and TRBJ2-7; D may match TRBD1 or TRBD2 (6 bases each). The V end lost 5 bases, the J end lost 2 bases, and 10 bases lay between the germline ends. Germline V lookup: CDR1 GTSNPN, CDR2 SVGIG (reference sequence). This CDR3 is 12 amino acids long. CDR3 nucleotides: TGTGCCTGGGCGGGACAAGCCTACGAGCAGTACTTC. Amino acids: CAWAGQAYEQYF.

The J gene is TRBJ2-4, the V gene TRBV15, with no clear D. V was shortened by 0 bases and J by 8 bases, with 11 bases between the two germline ends. CDR1 is LNHNV, CDR2 YYDKDF, per germline (reference sequence). The CDR3 consists of 14 residues. CDR3 nucleotides: TGTGCCACCAGCAGAGATCCCGCTTCGGACATTCAGTACTTC. Translated, it gives CATSRDPASDIQYF. The full variable domain, rest sourced from reference TRBV15 and TRBJ2-4, is DAMVIQNPRYQVTQFGKPVTLSCSQTLNHNVMYWYQQKSSQAPKLLFHYYDKDFNNEADTPDNFQSRRPNTSFCFLDIRSPGLGDTAMYLCATSRDPASDIQYFGAGTRLSVL.